A single sample is the source of the 15 T cell receptor beta chains below, sequenced in a study of regulatory T cells in long-lasting Graves disease. CDR3 regions were amplified by Arm-PCR using iRepertoire HTBI primers to build TCR beta libraries. Via MiXCR, TCRdb re-called the multiplex PCR reads, giving one row per CDR3 protein. This table holds 680,000 or so distinct CDR3 sequences, about 15% found once. Documented time point: newly diagnosed GD, antithyroid drugs for less than 3 months. With RNA extracted from PBMCs as input, the TCR library was made. Another study also made use of these data, one on T cells in Graves' hyperthyroidism and ophthalmopathy.

The sample consisted of peripheral blood mononuclear cells (PBMCs), taken at new diagnosis, from a patient treated with antithyroid drugs. The receptors come from a woman between 25 and 40 years old with Graves disease.

The genes are TRBV18 and TRBJ2-2; TRBD2 is a possible D gene (5 bases). Germline assignment: CDR1 KGHSH and CDR2 LQKENI. Trimming removed 8 bases from V and 0 bases from J, with 16 bases in between. The CDR3 length is 16 residues. In DNA, the CDR3 is TGTGCCAGCCACAACGAGGGCAGAGCGAACACCGGGGAGCTGTTTTTT. It yields the protein CASHNEGRANTGELFF.

The sample holds many counts of this clonotype. The gene calls are TRBV6-2 or TRBV6-3 and TRBJ2-7; 11 bases match TRBD2. Germline CDR1 is MNHEY and CDR2 is SVGEGT. Trimming at V came to 2 bases and at J to 7 bases, leaving 7 bases not matched to a gene. The CDR3 extends over 15 amino acids. CDR3 amino acids: CASSYVAGGPEEQYF. CDR3 nucleotides: TGTGCCAGCAGTTACGTAGCGGGAGGGCCAGAGGAGCAGTACTTC.

This clonotype was counted ten times or more. This chain connects TRBV6-2 or TRBV6-3 to TRBJ2-7; 9 positions match TRBD2. V dropped 5 bases and J dropped 2; count of bases not matched to a gene: 7. The germline V gene has CDR1 MNHEY and CDR2 SVGEGT. The CDR3 is 15 residues long. The CDR3 nucleotides are TGTGCCAGCAGTACGACTAGCGGTTTTCCCTACGAGCAGTACTTC. Amino acids: CASSTTSGFPYEQYF.

Many counts were recorded for this clonotype. This chain joins TRBV2 and TRBJ1-1; D is possibly TRBD1 (6 bases). V lost 3 bases to trimming and J lost 4 bases, with 15 bases between them. Germline assignment: CDR1 SNHLY and CDR2 FYNNEI. This CDR3 is built from 15 residues. The CDR3 loop is CASSDKRGAGTEAFF. In nucleotides, the CDR3 is TGTGCCAGCAGTGATAAGCGGGGGGCGGGCACTGAAGCTTTCTTT.

This clonotype was seen only a few times. The V and J genes are TRBV5-1 and TRBJ1-1; TRBD1 is a possible D gene (5 bases). This CDR3 region has 13 residues. CDR1 SGHRS and CDR2 YFSETQ come from the germline V gene. The CDR3 nucleotides are TGCGTAACAACGGGGGGGGGAGGAACTGAAGCTTTCTTT. Translation gives CVTTGGGGTEAFF.

This clonotype was recorded a few times. The chain is built from TRBV19 and TRBJ1-5; 8 bases match TRBD1. Losses at the gene ends were 10 bases for V and 3 bases for J; bases not matched to a gene: 8. This CDR3 is built from 14 residues. Germline-derived CDR1 and CDR2 are LNHDA and SQIVND (reference sequence). CDR3 loop: CATRTGFANQPQHF. CDR3 coding DNA: TGTGCCACCCGGACAGGGTTTGCCAATCAGCCCCAGCATTTT.

A few counts support this clonotype. This sequence joins TRBV20-1 and TRBJ2-7; D call uncertain. The CDR3 consists of 13 residues. Germline V gives CDR1 DFQATT, CDR2 SNEGSKA (reference sequence). V was pared by 3 bases and J by 6 bases, with 15 bases between. The CDR3 region is CSASSPLIPEQYF. CDR3 in DNA: TGCAGTGCTAGTTCTCCACTAATCCCCGAGCAGTACTTC.

This clonotype was observed many times. This sequence joins TRBV2 and TRBJ1-4; 7 bases agree with TRBD1. V shed 8 bases and J 6 bases; nucleotides not matched to a gene: 3. CDR1 and CDR2 from the germline V gene are SNHLY and FYNNEI. CDR3 length: 12 amino acids. The CDR3 loop reads CASGRGDEKLFF. The CDR3 DNA reads TGTGCCAGCGGCAGGGGGGATGAAAAACTGTTTTTT.

In this sample, this clonotype turned up many times. For the CDR3, the DNA is TGTGCCAGCAGCCGCGGTCGGGGAGAACAGCCCCAGCATTTT. Amino acids: CASSRGRGEQPQHF. This chain joins TRBV6-1 and TRBJ1-5; unclear D gene. This CDR3 region has 14 residues. CDR1 is MNHNS and CDR2 is SASEGT in the germline V gene. Trimming cost V 6 bases and J 7 bases, with 16 bases left between them.

J is TRBJ2-7 and V is TRBV14, with TRBD2 identical over 15 bases. With V trimmed by 4 bases and J by 4 bases, 8 bases remained unmatched. The CDR3 contains 17 residues. The germline CDR1 and CDR2 sequences are SGHDN and FVKESK. The CDR3 coding sequence is TGTGCCAGCAGCCTGTCTGGGACTAGCGGGAGGAGGTACGAGCAGTACTTC. It translates to CASSLSGTSGRRYEQYF.

This clonotype has more than one count but fewer than ten. This chain joins TRBV5-8 and TRBJ2-5; the D gene is possibly TRBD2 (6 bases). Germline CDR1 and CDR2: SGHTS and YDEGEE. This CDR3 region has 14 residues. V lost 3 bases to trimming and J lost 2 bases, with 11 bases between them. CDR3 amino acids: CASSSGLGQETQYF. The CDR3 DNA reads TGTGCCAGCAGCTCGGGACTGGGACAAGAGACCCAGTACTTC.

In its sample, this clonotype was seen a few times. The rearrangement uses TRBV7-2 and TRBJ2-1; tentative D call: TRBD1 (5 bases). The CDR3 consists of 16 residues. V dropped 5 bases and J dropped 9 bases, with 23 bases sitting between them. Germline CDR1 and CDR2: SGHTA and FQGNSA. CDR3 sequence (DNA): TGTGCCAGCAGCCCTCTATTCCGCAGGGATAAGGGTGAGCAGTTCTTC. As protein: CASSPLFRRDKGEQFF. Supplemented by reference TRBV7-2 and TRBJ2-1, the full variable domain reads GAGVSQSPSNKVTEKGKDVELRCDPISGHTALYWYRQSLGQGLEFLIYFQGNSAPDKSGLPSDRFSAERTGGSVSTLTIQRTQQEDSAVYLCASSPLFRRDKGEQFFGPGTRLTVL.

This chain uses TRBV27 with TRBJ2-1; 7 nucleotides agree with TRBD1. V trimming: 3 bases; J trimming: 2 bases; junction bases outside the gene matches: 19. CDR1 MNHEY and CDR2 SMNVEV come from the germline V gene (reference sequence). CDR3 length: 20 residues. The CDR3 nucleotides read TGTGCCAGCAGTTTTTTAGGGGGCCCGGGACGGGGAAGGACCTACAATGAGCAGTTCTTC. Its protein product is CASSFLGGPGRGRTYNEQFF.

On this clonotype itself: Germline and junction disagree at one end, which may indicate a read error. CDR3 protein: CASSLMGTRTYGQYF. DNA for the CDR3: TGTGCCAGCAGCTTAATGGGGACAAGGACCTACGGGCAGTACTTC. The genes are TRBV7-9 and TRBJ2-7, with D possibly TRBD1 on 6 matching bases. From germline, CDR1 is SEHNR and CDR2 FQNEAQ (reference sequence). The CDR3 contains 15 residues.

This clonotype occurred many times. V gene TRBV20-1 combines with J gene TRBJ2-2; TRBD1 matches 9 bases. This CDR3 is 14 amino acids long. CDR1 DFQATT and CDR2 SNEGSKA come from the germline V gene (reference sequence). V lost 6 bases to trimming and J lost 3 bases; unmatched junction nucleotides: 5. The CDR3 here is CSAVDRGHTGELFF. The CDR3 nucleotides are TGCAGTGCCGTGGACAGGGGTCACACCGGGGAGCTGTTTTTT.